What follows describes a single T cell receptor beta chain. Its antigen is not identified. This CDR3 spans 14 amino acids. In germline, CDR1 is SEHNR, CDR2 FQNEAQ (reference sequence). Trimming stripped 3 bases from V and 6 bases from J, with 13 bases between. The unexposed donors gave CD4+ T cells in about 2010-2019, prior to COVID-19. After approximately ten days of culture, CD4+ T cells were isolated. Cultures received half-medium IL-2 refreshes on days 3 and 7. This specimen comes from a study of CD4 T cells in relation to SARS-CoV-2 and coronaviruses. As for the study in general: Controls used an HIV-1 Nef peptide pool or no peptide. Study-wide points: Crossreactivity was assessed only for spike protein, not other viral proteins.

The data were produced by immunoSEQ multiplex PCR, yet TCRdb's version contains in-frame clones alone and is incomplete. The sample shows about 26,000 clones, roughly 80% of them seen only once. This TCR was recovered from a human donor in good health. The chain couples TRBV7-9 to TRBJ2-3; D might be TRBD2 (6 bases). The sequencing input was CD4+ T cells from PBMCs, cultured in vitro. The CDR3 sequence: CASSFGGLVDTQYF. As DNA, the CDR3 is TGTGCCAGCAGCTTCGGGGGATTGGTTGATACGCAGTATTTT.